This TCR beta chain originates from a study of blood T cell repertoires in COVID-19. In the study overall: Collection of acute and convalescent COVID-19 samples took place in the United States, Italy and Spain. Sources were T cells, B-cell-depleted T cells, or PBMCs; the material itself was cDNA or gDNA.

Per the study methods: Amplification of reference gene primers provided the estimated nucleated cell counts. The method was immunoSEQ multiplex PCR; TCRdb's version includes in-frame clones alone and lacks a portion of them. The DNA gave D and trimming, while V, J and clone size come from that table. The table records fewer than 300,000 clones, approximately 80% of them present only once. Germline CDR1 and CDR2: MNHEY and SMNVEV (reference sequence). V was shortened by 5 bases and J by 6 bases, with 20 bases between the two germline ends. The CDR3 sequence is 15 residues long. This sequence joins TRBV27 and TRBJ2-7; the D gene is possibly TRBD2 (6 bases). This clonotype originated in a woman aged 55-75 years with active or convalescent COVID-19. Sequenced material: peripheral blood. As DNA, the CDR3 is TGTGCCAGCAGTAAAACCGGGACTGGGGTGCGCGAGCAGTACTTC. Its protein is CASSKTGTGVREQYF.